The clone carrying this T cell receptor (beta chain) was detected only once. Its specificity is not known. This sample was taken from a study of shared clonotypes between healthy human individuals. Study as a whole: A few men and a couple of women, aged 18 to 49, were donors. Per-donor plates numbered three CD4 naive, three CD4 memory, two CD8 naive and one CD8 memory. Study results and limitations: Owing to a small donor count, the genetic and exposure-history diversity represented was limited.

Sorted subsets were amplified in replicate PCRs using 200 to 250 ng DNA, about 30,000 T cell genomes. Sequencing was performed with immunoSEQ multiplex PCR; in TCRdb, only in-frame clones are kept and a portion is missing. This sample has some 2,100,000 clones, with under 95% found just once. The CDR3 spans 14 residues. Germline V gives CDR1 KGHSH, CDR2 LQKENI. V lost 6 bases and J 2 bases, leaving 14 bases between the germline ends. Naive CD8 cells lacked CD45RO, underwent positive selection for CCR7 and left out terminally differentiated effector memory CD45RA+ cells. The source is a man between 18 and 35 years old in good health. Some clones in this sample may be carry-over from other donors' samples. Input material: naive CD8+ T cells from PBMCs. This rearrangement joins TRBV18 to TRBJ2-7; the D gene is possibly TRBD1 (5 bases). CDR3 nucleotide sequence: TGTGCCAGCTCGGAGCCAGGGCTAGCCTACGAGCAGTACTTC. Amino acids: CASSEPGLAYEQYF.